The 30 T cell receptor beta chains listed next were all sequenced from one sample in a study of memory CD4+ T cells and cytomegalovirus serostatus. Single viable CD3+CD4+CD8-CD45RO+ cells were sorted as the memory CD4+ T cells. Libraries were prepared by immunoSEQ multiplex PCR; TCRdb keeps only in-frame clonotypes and omits some of them. The sample carries tens of thousands of clones, around 82% recorded once. Material for sequencing was memory CD4+ T cells from blood. The receptor set was obtained from an adult in good health and CMV-seronegative.

The rearrangement joins TRBV6-1 to TRBJ1-1, with TRBD1 identical over 9 bases. The CDR3 has 15 amino acids. V lost 1 base to trimming and J lost 12 bases; unmatched junction nucleotides: 12. Germline V gene sequence: CDR1 MNHNS, CDR2 SASEGT. CDR3 sequence: CASSEVGQGGRKSFF. The CDR3 nucleotides are TGTGCCAGCAGTGAAGTGGGACAGGGCGGGAGGAAGTCTTTCTTT.

This rearrangement joins TRBV11-3 to TRBJ2-5; TRBD1 matches 11 bases. Germline V CDR1 and CDR2: SGHNT, YENEEA. Trimming cost V 3 bases and J 5 bases; bases outside gene matches: 8. The CDR3 is 16 residues long. The CDR3 loop reads CASSLGDRGKRETQYF. CDR3 sequence (DNA): TGTGCCAGCAGCTTGGGGGACAGGGGGAAAAGGGAGACCCAGTACTTC.

The chain carries TRBV9 and TRBJ2-1; 10 bases align to TRBD2. The V gene's germline CDR1 is SGDLS and CDR2 YYNGEE. The CDR3 extends over 14 amino acids. With 4 bases clipped from V and 10 bases from J, the junction kept 8 bases outside the gene matches. The CDR3 sequence is CASSTSFSGGEQFF. The CDR3 DNA reads as TGTGCCAGCAGCACTTCCTTTAGCGGGGGGGAGCAGTTCTTC.

The chain carries TRBV4-2 and TRBJ1-4; D is undetermined. The germline CDR1 and CDR2 sequences are LGHNA and YNFKEQ. The CDR3 is 15 amino acids. With 4 bases removed from V and 1 base from J, the gap between germline ends came to 10 bases. The DNA of the CDR3 is TGTGCCAGCAGCCCCTGGAGGGAAACTAATGAAAAACTGTTTTTT. Translated: CASSPWRETNEKLFF.

This clone was recorded once. This sequence joins TRBV18 and TRBJ2-5; 10 bases agree with TRBD1. The germline gives CDR1 KGHSH, CDR2 LQKENI. The CDR3 extends over 18 amino acids. Unmatched junction bases numbered 15, after V lost 3 bases and J lost 5 bases. CDR3 residues: CASSPRPRVGDRGETQYF. The CDR3 coding sequence is TGTGCCAGCTCACCTAGGCCTCGAGTAGGGGACAGGGGTGAGACCCAGTACTTC.

The rearrangement uses TRBV2 and TRBJ1-5, with D unresolved. Germline CDR1 is SNHLY and CDR2 is FYNNEI. V was pared by 7 bases and J by 1 base, with 11 bases between. The CDR3 is made up of 14 amino acids. In DNA, the CDR3 is TGTGCCAGCAACCAACAGATAAGCAATCAGCCCCAGCATTTT. It specifies CASNQQISNQPQHF.

The J gene is TRBJ2-5, the V gene TRBV30, with D possibly matching TRBD2 (6 bases). Germline V gene lookup returns CDR1 GTSNPN and CDR2 SVGIG (reference sequence). V shed 2 bases and J shed 2 bases, with 9 bases lying between them. The CDR3 extends over 13 amino acids. The CDR3 loop is CAWSFGGQETQYF. CDR3 in DNA: TGTGCCTGGAGTTTTGGAGGGCAAGAGACCCAGTACTTC.

This rearrangement joins TRBV27 to TRBJ1-4, with 7 nucleotides matching TRBD1. This CDR3 is built from 15 residues. Germline V gives CDR1 MNHEY, CDR2 SMNVEV (reference sequence). V was clipped by 3 bases and J by 8 bases; unmatched bases: 9. The CDR3, as DNA: TGTGCCAGCAGTTTCCGACAGGGCTATGGGGAAAAACTGTTTTTT. Residues: CASSFRQGYGEKLFF.

The genes are TRBV11-1 and TRBJ2-1; no reliable D call. The CDR3 spans 12 residues. Germline V gene sequence: CDR1 SGHAT, CDR2 FQDESV (reference sequence). Trimming removed 4 bases from V and 7 bases from J, with 8 bases in between. In DNA, the CDR3 is TGTGCCAGCAGCTCTAGGGTTAATGAGCAGTTCTTC. Its translation is CASSSRVNEQFF.

This clone was counted only a few times. The chain uses TRBV9 and TRBJ2-3, with 10 nucleotides matching TRBD2. Germline V CDR1 and CDR2: SGDLS, YYNGEE. This CDR3 has 16 residues. The ends lost 0 bases at V and 2 bases at J; junction bases unmatched: 3. The CDR3 DNA reads as TGTGCCAGCAGCGTAGCAGCGGGGGGGTACACAGATACGCAGTATTTT. Protein product: CASSVAAGGYTDTQYF.

The sample holds one count of this clone. V usage is TRBV19 and J usage is TRBJ1-2, with 7 bases lining up with TRBD1. Germline V CDR1 and CDR2: LNHDA, SQIVND (reference sequence). This CDR3 region has 12 residues. J was trimmed by 8 bases and V by 6 bases; bases with no gene match: 6. The CDR3: CASSDRARGYTF. The CDR3 bases are TGTGCCAGTAGCGACAGGGCCAGGGGCTACACCTTC.

The chain employs TRBV5-6 and TRBJ2-4, with D tentatively TRBD2 (5 bases). Germline lookup yields CDR1 SGHDT and CDR2 YYEEEE. This CDR3 is 17 amino acids long. The V and J ends lost 4 bases and 1 base respectively, with 18 bases between them. In DNA form, the CDR3 reads TGTGCCAGCAGCCTTGGACTGTCGGGGTATGCCAAAAACATTCAGTACTTC. The encoded protein is CASSLGLSGYAKNIQYF.

This chain uses TRBV10-3 with TRBJ1-4; TRBD1 matches at 7 bases. The CDR3 loop spans 14 amino acids. Unmatched junction bases numbered 7, after V lost 4 bases and J lost 8 bases. CDR1 is ENHRY, CDR2 SYGVKD, per germline. The CDR3 protein is CAISGQGGGEKLFF. In nucleotides, the CDR3 is TGTGCCATCAGTGGGCAGGGAGGGGGCGAAAAACTGTTTTTT.

This clone was seen a handful of times. V is TRBV19 and J is TRBJ2-2; D not certain. CDR1 and CDR2 (germline): LNHDA, SQIVND (reference sequence). V lost 3 bases to trimming and J lost 9 bases, with 5 bases between them. The CDR3 runs to 11 residues. The CDR3 region is CASSMVRELFF. In DNA form, the CDR3 reads TGTGCCAGTAGTATGGTTCGGGAGCTGTTTTTT.

This rearrangement joins TRBV7-9 to TRBJ2-5; TRBD1 matches 10 bases. Trimming at V came to 3 bases and at J to 3 bases, leaving 7 bases not matched to a gene. Germline V gives CDR1 SEHNR, CDR2 FQNEAQ (reference sequence). This CDR3 contains 16 residues. Here the CDR3 DNA reads TGTGCCAGCAGCTTTGGGACCGGGACAGGGGAAGAGACCCAGTACTTC. Encoded protein: CASSFGTGTGEETQYF. The full variable domain, its missing parts supplied by reference TRBV7-9 and TRBJ2-5, is DTGVSQNPRHKITKRGQNVTFRCDPISEHNRLYWYRQTLGQGPEFLTYFQNEAQLEKSRLLSDRFSAERPKGSFSTLEIQRTEQGDSAMYLCASSFGTGTGEETQYFGPGTRLLVL.

The chain uses TRBV2 and TRBJ1-6; TRBD1 aligns across 8 bases. With V trimmed by 5 bases and J by 6 bases, 3 bases remained unmatched. Germline lookup yields CDR1 SNHLY and CDR2 FYNNEI. The CDR3 is 14 amino acids. The DNA of the CDR3 is TGTGCCAGCAGTCTTGGACAGGGTAATTCACCCCTCCACTTT. Encoded protein: CASSLGQGNSPLHF.

This clone occurred a few times. This sequence joins TRBV19 and TRBJ2-3; D uncertain. Germline CDR1 is LNHDA and CDR2 is SQIVND (reference sequence). V lost 6 bases and J 4 bases, leaving 14 bases between the germline ends. The CDR3 loop spans 14 amino acids. CDR3 sequence: CASSLMSGPDTQYF. The CDR3 DNA follows: TGTGCCAGTAGCCTGATGTCGGGCCCAGATACGCAGTATTTT.

The chain recombines TRBV19 with TRBJ1-6; unclear D gene. In germline, CDR1 is LNHDA, CDR2 SQIVND (reference sequence). The V and J ends lost 6 bases and 7 bases respectively, with 7 bases between them. The CDR3 has 12 amino acids. CDR3 nucleotides: TGTGCCAGTAGAAAGACCAATTCACCCCTCCACTTT. Its translation is CASRKTNSPLHF. The full variable domain, completed using reference TRBV19 and TRBJ1-6, is DGGITQSPKYLFRKEGQNVTLSCEQNLNHDAMYWYRQDPGQGLRLIYYSQIVNDFQKGDIAEGYSVSREKKESFPLTVTSAQKNPTAFYLCASRKTNSPLHFGNGTRLTVT.

The J gene is TRBJ2-5, the V gene TRBV2; no definite D call. Trimming left V 5 bases short and J 0 bases short, with 1 base between. Germline CDR1 and CDR2: SNHLY and FYNNEI. The CDR3 has 11 amino acids. The DNA of the CDR3 is TGTGCCAGCAGTTACCAAGAGACCCAGTACTTC. It translates to CASSYQETQYF.

The rearrangement links TRBV30 to TRBJ1-2, with 7 bases identical to TRBD1. CDR1 and CDR2 (germline): GTSNPN, SVGIG (reference sequence). The CDR3 is 13 amino acids. V was pared by 8 bases and J by 4 bases, with 10 bases of the junction left unmatched. The CDR3 nucleotides are TGTGCCCGGGGAAGACAGGGACCCTATGGCTACACCTTC. Residues: CARGRQGPYGYTF.

J is TRBJ2-7 and V is TRBV5-6; D is uncertain. Per germline, CDR1 SGHDT and CDR2 YYEEEE. V dropped 0 bases and J dropped 5 bases, with 9 bases sitting between them. The CDR3 totals 13 residues. CDR3 region: CASSLAGGNEQYF. The CDR3 coding sequence is TGTGCCAGCAGCTTGGCCGGCGGCAACGAGCAGTACTTC.

J is TRBJ2-7 and V is TRBV7-8, with unresolved D. CDR1 and CDR2 from the germline V gene are SGHVS and FQNEAQ. CDR3 length: 14 amino acids. Trimming pared 5 bases from V and 2 bases from J, leaving 13 bases between. The CDR3 DNA reads as TGTGCCAGCAGCCCATCCTCAGGCGCCTACGAGCAGTACTTC. Translation: CASSPSSGAYEQYF.

This rearrangement joins TRBV28 to TRBJ1-2, with D uncertain. The CDR3 totals 14 residues. CDR1 is MDHEN and CDR2 is SYDVKM in the germline V gene. Between the trimmed V and J ends, which lost 2 bases and 8 bases, there was a span of 15 bases. Here the CDR3 reads CASSLDRSLGGYTF. The CDR3 DNA reads as TGTGCCAGCAGTTTAGATCGGTCCCTAGGGGGCTACACCTTC.

Regarding this clone: One junction end disagrees with the germline gene, perhaps due to a read error. The rearrangement links TRBV4-3 to TRBJ1-4; D is unresolved. The CDR3 extends over 13 amino acids. CDR1 is LGHNA, CDR2 YSLEER, per germline. The CDR3 loop reads CASSQVGLEKLLF. The CDR3 DNA reads TGCGCCAGCAGCCAAGTGGGATTGGAAAAACTGCTTTTT.

The gene calls are TRBV2 and TRBJ1-2; possible D gene TRBD1, 6 bases. The CDR3 is 13 residues long. The V end lost 6 bases, the J end lost 7 bases, and 15 bases lay between the germline ends. Per germline, CDR1 SNHLY and CDR2 FYNNEI. The CDR3 protein is CASSPQGAAGYTF. Here the CDR3 DNA reads TGTGCCAGCAGCCCACAGGGAGCGGCTGGCTACACCTTC. Full variable domain (rest looked up from reference TRBV2 and TRBJ1-2): EPEVTQTPSHQVTQMGQEVILRCVPISNHLYFYWYRQILGQKVEFLVSFYNNEISEKSEIFDDQFSVERPDGSNFTLKIRSTKLEDSAMYFCASSPQGAAGYTFGSGTRLTVV.

The chain uses TRBV5-5 and TRBJ1-2; D remains ambiguous. The CDR3 length is 14 residues. The ends were cut back, 2 bases at V and 4 bases at J, with 12 bases in the middle. From germline, CDR1 is SGHKS and CDR2 YYEKEE (reference sequence). The CDR3 DNA reads as TGTGCCAGCAGCTTTGGTGGAGAATCCTATGGCTACACCTTC. Protein sequence: CASSFGGESYGYTF.

This chain links TRBV4-2 with TRBJ2-2; 11 bases align to TRBD2. CDR3 length equals 19 residues. Germline lookup yields CDR1 LGHNA and CDR2 YNFKEQ. V shed 0 bases and J 1 base; nucleotides not matched to a gene: 7. CDR3 residues: CASSQELSGGAGNTGELFF. CDR3 DNA: TGTGCCAGCAGCCAAGAGCTTAGCGGGGGGGCCGGGAACACCGGGGAGCTGTTTTTT.

This chain uses TRBV7-9 with TRBJ2-7; no clear D. Germline CDR1 SEHNR, CDR2 FQNEAQ (reference sequence). The length of the CDR3 is 13 residues. V lost 5 bases to trimming and J lost 4 bases, with 12 bases between them. CDR3 region: CASSPSVPYEQYF. In DNA form, the CDR3 reads TGTGCCAGCAGCCCCTCCGTCCCGTACGAGCAGTACTTC.

The chain joins TRBV18 to TRBJ1-1, with TRBD1 as a possible D gene (5 bases). The germline V gene encodes CDR1 KGHSH and CDR2 LQKENI. V dropped 4 bases and J dropped 1 base, with 19 bases sitting between them. This CDR3 comprises 17 residues. CDR3 bases: TGTGCCAGCTCACATCAAAGCCGGGACCGTCGGAACACTGAAGCTTTCTTT. Its protein is CASSHQSRDRRNTEAFF.

This chain joins TRBV7-8 and TRBJ1-5; D remains ambiguous. V was cut by 1 base and J by 0 bases, with 7 bases left in between. The CDR3 is 15 residues long. CDR1 SGHVS and CDR2 FQNEAQ come from the germline V gene. Here the CDR3 reads CASSLGRNSNQPQHF. The CDR3, as DNA: TGTGCCAGCAGCTTAGGGCGGAATAGCAATCAGCCCCAGCATTTT.